This T cell receptor (beta chain) was identified in a study of blood T cell repertoires in COVID-19 (dated by TCRdb to 2020 to 2021). Regarding the research as a whole: Samples from collaborators originated in the United States, Italy and Spain and spanned both the acute and convalescent phases of COVID-19. The material from the prospective study consisted of cDNA or gDNA derived from T cells, B-cell-depleted T cells, or PBMCs. Deeply sampled blood TCRbeta repertoires from subjects exposed to, actively infected with, or recovered from COVID-19 were included in the dataset. The repertoires were released in a freely available public database intended as a resource for research on the immune response to SARS-CoV-2. Samples were obtained from the ongoing ImmuneRACE study (first 160 participants) and from approximately 1,200 subjects provided by 6 global collaborators. The sample metadata nearly always contained a de-identified subject ID, COVID-19 status, age in years and sex. Where HLA class I and class II types were available, the types were taken from metadata supplied by the sample provider, not from assay-based typing. General conclusions and limits of the study: Clinical and demographic metadata were provided uncurated, with the amount varying by source and participant.

The collaborating institutions used their own protocols to collect whole blood in K2EDTA tubes. For TCRbeta analysis, collaborators shipped samples in one of three forms: frozen whole blood, isolated PBMCs, or DNA extracted from either of those sample types. With regard to this clone: No antigen is known for it. No clone much larger than this one lies a single base away; base qualities are absent.

The CDR3 runs 16 residues from the cysteine to the phenylalanine. The read is trimmed to its CDR3 DNA, 48 bases read in frame from base 1. Based on the germline V gene, the CDR1 and CDR2 sequences are SNHLY and FYNNEI. V loses 4 bases, J loses 0 bases, and the germline ends lie 10 bases apart. TCRbeta CDR3 regions were amplified from genomic DNA by means of the immunoSEQ Assay, a bias-controlled multiplex PCR. Per the source publication's procedure: The number of nucleated cells in each sample was estimated from the amplification of reference gene primers within the assay. To quantify the absolute abundance of each unique TCRbeta CDR3 rearrangement, sequence reads were collapsed and filtered. For each sample, productive Simpson clonality was calculated as the square root of Simpson's diversity index over productive rearrangements. In TCRdb, the immuneACCESS table is reduced to in-frame sequences with V and J assigned. These tables do not hold every clone; where another copy was compared, an unresolved V gene accounts for under half, and the others remain unexplained. V, J and clone size derive from that table, while D and trimming were established from the DNA sequence. The sample yields about 120,000 clones; less than 85% were counted once. Around 3.5% of the sample goes to the ten largest clones.

The specimen sequenced was peripheral blood. Recombination joined TRBV2 with TRBJ2-6; possibly the D gene is TRBD2, per 5 matching bases. The origin of this receptor is a woman older than 75 with acute or convalescent COVID-19. The CDR3 region reads CASSGFGVSGANVLTF. The DNA sequence is as follows: TGTGCCAGCAGTGGGTTCGGGGTCTCTGGGGCCAACGTCCTGACTTTC.